Each of the 15 T cell receptor beta chains below was sequenced from the same sample in a study of technical replicates of blood from several donors. The assay was immunoSEQ multiplex PCR, and TCRdb's table has in-frame clones only and misses some. The sample lists 80,000 to 95,000 clones; just under 95% were seen once. The sequencing input was T cells isolated from PBMCs. These receptors were taken from a human donor in good health.

This chain links TRBV5-1 with TRBJ2-5; possibly TRBD1 for D (5 bases). V was cut by 4 bases and J by 1 base, with 11 bases left in between. The CDR3 loop spans 14 amino acids. The germline V gene encodes CDR1 SGHRS and CDR2 YFSETQ. This CDR3 is CASSDSKPQETQYF. As DNA, the CDR3 is TGCGCCAGCAGCGACAGTAAGCCCCAAGAGACCCAGTACTTC.

The chain joins TRBV5-1 to TRBJ2-3; TRBD1 matches at 7 bases. CDR3 length: 14 residues. Germline V lookup: CDR1 SGHRS, CDR2 YFSETQ. J was trimmed by 1 base and V by 4 bases; bases with no gene match: 3. CDR3 DNA sequence: TGCGCCAGCAGCGGGGGACAGCGCACAGATACGCAGTATTTT. Its translation is CASSGGQRTDTQYF.

The V gene is TRBV5-1, the J gene TRBJ1-2; D is undetermined. Germline loops: CDR1 SGHRS, CDR2 YFSETQ. V was clipped by 0 bases and J by 6 bases, with 12 bases between them. The CDR3 is made up of 14 amino acids. The CDR3 DNA reads TGCGCCAGCAGCTTGGGGCCGGGAAAAAATGGCTACACCTTC. This translates into CASSLGPGKNGYTF.

The gene calls are TRBV19 and TRBJ1-4; D unresolved. V was trimmed by 6 bases and J by 5 bases, leaving 16 bases between them. The V gene's germline CDR1 is LNHDA and CDR2 SQIVND (reference sequence). This CDR3 region has 15 residues. In DNA, the CDR3 is TGTGCCAGTAGGATTTCGGGAGCCGGGAATGAAAAACTGTTTTTT. Translation: CASRISGAGNEKLFF.

The chain combines TRBV5-6 with TRBJ2-5; D might be TRBD2 (5 bases). V shed 3 bases and J shed 3 bases, with 12 bases lying between them. The CDR3 has 14 amino acids. Germline V gene data show CDR1 as SGHDT and CDR2 as YYEEEE. CDR3 sequence: CASSSSDLEETQYF. CDR3 DNA: TGTGCCAGCAGCTCCTCGGACTTGGAAGAGACCCAGTACTTC.

For the CDR3, the DNA is TGTGCTAGTGGTACTCTTAGCAATCAGCCCCAGCATTTT. This sequence encodes CASGTLSNQPQHF. This rearrangement joins TRBV12-5 to TRBJ1-5, with D hard to call. There are 13 residues in the CDR3. The germline gives CDR1 LGHNT, CDR2 FRNRAP. The germline V and J ends were trimmed by 5 bases and 0 bases, with 5 bases remaining between them.

The V gene is TRBV11-3, the J gene TRBJ2-5, with D possibly TRBD1 on 6 matching bases. Per the germline V gene, CDR1 is SGHNT and CDR2 is YENEEA. The V end lost 5 bases, the J end lost 5 bases, and 18 bases lay between the germline ends. This CDR3 is built from 15 residues. Written as DNA, the CDR3 is TGTGCCAGCAGCGCCACAAATCAGGGGATTGAGACCCAGTACTTC. Its protein is CASSATNQGIETQYF.

The chain couples TRBV5-1 to TRBJ2-1, with unresolved D. V lost 4 bases and J lost 0, with 11 bases in between. Germline CDR1 SGHRS, CDR2 YFSETQ. CDR3 size: 15 residues. The CDR3 reads CASSTDTSSYNEQFF. The CDR3 DNA follows: TGCGCCAGCAGCACCGACACGAGCTCCTACAATGAGCAGTTCTTC. The variable domain in full, completed from reference TRBV5-1 and TRBJ2-1, reads KAGVTQTPRYLIKTRGQQVTLSCSPISGHRSVSWYQQTPGQGLQFLFEYFSETQRNKGNFPGRFSGRQFSNSRSEMNVSTLELGDSALYLCASSTDTSSYNEQFFGPGTRLTVL.

The chain links TRBV2 to TRBJ1-2, with TRBD1 matching 9 bases. This CDR3 has 13 residues. The germline V gene encodes CDR1 SNHLY and CDR2 FYNNEI. The J segment lost 0 bases and the V segment lost 11 bases, leaving 4 bases of the junction unmatched. This chain's CDR3 is CAARDRANYGYTF. The CDR3 nucleotides read TGTGCCGCCCGGGACAGGGCTAACTATGGCTACACCTTC.

This clone has more than one count but fewer than ten. The V gene is TRBV2, the J gene TRBJ1-1, with no clear D. Per the germline V gene, CDR1 is SNHLY and CDR2 is FYNNEI. Trimming left V 3 bases short and J 3 bases short, with 8 bases between. The CDR3 is 13 residues long. The CDR3 here is CASSDQEYTEAFF. CDR3 DNA sequence: TGTGCCAGCAGTGATCAGGAATACACTGAAGCTTTCTTT.

V gene TRBV9 combines with J gene TRBJ1-2, with TRBD1 matching 8 bases. V gave up 5 bases and J gave up 7 bases; unmatched junction bases: 10. This CDR3 spans 14 amino acids. Germline assignment: CDR1 SGDLS and CDR2 YYNGEE. DNA of the CDR3: TGTGCCAGCAGTTCCAGTACAGGGGGTTTTGGCTACACCTTC. Amino acid sequence: CASSSSTGGFGYTF. The full variable domain, completed using reference TRBV9 and TRBJ1-2, is DSGVTQTPKHLITATGQRVTLRCSPRSGDLSVYWYQQSLDQGLQFLIQYYNGEERAKGNILERFSAQQFPDLHSELNLSSLELGDSALYFCASSSSTGGFGYTFGSGTRLTVV.

The chain combines TRBV27 with TRBJ2-1; tentative D call: TRBD2 (5 bases). The V and J ends lost 7 bases and 1 base respectively, with 11 bases between them. The CDR3 is 14 residues long. Germline V CDR1 and CDR2: MNHEY, SMNVEV (reference sequence). The CDR3 nucleotides read TGTGCCAGCAAACTTCGGGGATCCTACAATGAGCAGTTCTTC. It yields the protein CASKLRGSYNEQFF.

The chain is built from TRBV19 and TRBJ2-1, with D maybe TRBD1 (6 bases). The CDR3 sequence is 14 residues long. The V end lost 6 bases, the J end lost 0 bases, and 9 bases lay between the germline ends. Germline assignment: CDR1 LNHDA and CDR2 SQIVND (reference sequence). Written as DNA, the CDR3 is TGTGCCAGTAGACAGGGTAACTCCTACAATGAGCAGTTCTTC. It codes for CASRQGNSYNEQFF.

The rearrangement uses TRBV4-2 and TRBJ2-6; 12 bases are a match to TRBD1. Germline V gene sequence: CDR1 LGHNA, CDR2 YNFKEQ. This CDR3 has 20 residues. Losses at the gene ends were 0 bases for V and 5 bases for J; bases not matched to a gene: 11. The CDR3 nucleotides are TGTGCCAGCAGCCAAGATCCCGGGACAGGGGGCGCGTTTTGGGCCAACGTCCTGACTTTC. It translates to CASSQDPGTGGAFWANVLTF.

The chain carries TRBV7-9 and TRBJ2-7; 8 bases agree with TRBD1. The length of the CDR3 is 17 residues. V trimming: 5 bases; J trimming: 0 bases; junction bases outside the gene matches: 12. Germline assignment: CDR1 SEHNR and CDR2 FQNEAQ (reference sequence). In DNA form, the CDR3 reads TGTGCCAGCAGCACCGAGACACAGGGGGGTGGCTCCTACGAGCAGTACTTC. Its protein product is CASSTETQGGGSYEQYF.